This T cell receptor beta chain originates from a study of blood T cell repertoires in COVID-19. The table came from immunoSEQ multiplex PCR; TCRdb's copy has only in-frame clones and leaves some out. The table includes approximately 66,000 clones, more than 60% detected once. The sequenced sample consisted of peripheral blood. The sequence came from a man in his 60s with acute or convalescent COVID-19.

This CDR3 reads CASSLGPSNEKLFF. DNA of the CDR3: TGCGCCAGCAGCCTGGGGCCGTCTAATGAAAAACTGTTTTTT. The V and J genes are TRBV5-1 and TRBJ1-4, with D possibly matching TRBD1 (5 bases). Germline CDR1 reads SGHRS; CDR2 reads YFSETQ. Trimming stripped 4 bases from V and 3 bases from J, with 10 bases between. The CDR3 extends over 14 amino acids.